The 15 T cell receptor beta chains below were found in one sample sequenced in a study of T-cell memory formation after mild COVID-19. Using its own MiXCR run on the 5' RACE reads, TCRdb lists one record per CDR3 protein. Altogether hundreds of thousands of distinct CDR3 sequences are present, about 20% being singletons, with the ten largest covering 12%. Sequenced: PBMCs or a T cell subset sorted from them (not recorded which). The receptors come from an adult woman who had mild COVID-19 (a few samples of this study predate the infection). Cell type and time point are not known.

This chain connects TRBV19 to TRBJ1-5; 9 nucleotides agree with TRBD1. Germline-derived CDR1 and CDR2 are LNHDA and SQIVND (reference sequence). The ends lost 5 bases at V and 2 bases at J; junction bases unmatched: 4. The CDR3 has 15 amino acids. This CDR3 is CASSRDRAGNQPQHF. The DNA of the CDR3 is TGTGCCAGTAGTCGGGACAGGGCTGGCAATCAGCCCCAGCATTTT.

This clonotype was counted a few times. This rearrangement joins TRBV20-1 to TRBJ2-1; D perhaps matches TRBD2 (6 bases). Germline lookup yields CDR1 DFQATT and CDR2 SNEGSKA (reference sequence). V was trimmed by 6 bases and J by 1 base, leaving 19 bases between them. This CDR3 spans 16 amino acids. CDR3 bases: TGCAGTGCCTTAGGTTCGGGAGTTGGGTCCTACAATGAGCAGTTCTTC. Protein sequence: CSALGSGVGSYNEQFF.

There are a few counts of this clonotype. The V gene is TRBV29-1, the J gene TRBJ2-7; no firm D call. Germline CDR1 and CDR2: SQVTM and ANQGSEA. V lost 1 base and J 3 bases, leaving 7 bases between the germline ends. CDR3 length equals 12 residues. The DNA of the CDR3 is TGCAGCGTTGAAGCGGACCACTACGAGCAGTACTTC. It translates to CSVEADHYEQYF.

At least ten counts were recorded for this clonotype. V is TRBV5-1 and J is TRBJ2-5; the D call may be TRBD1 or TRBD2 (5 bases each). The CDR3 extends over 14 amino acids. The V end lost 5 bases, the J end lost 1 base, and 12 bases lay between the germline ends. CDR1 is SGHRS and CDR2 is YFSETQ in the germline V gene. In DNA, the CDR3 is TGCGCCAGCAGTTGGGGGACCGGCCAAGAGACCCAGTACTTC. It yields the protein CASSWGTGQETQYF.

The genes are TRBV14 and TRBJ2-7, with 8 bases identical to TRBD1. Germline loops: CDR1 SGHDN, CDR2 FVKESK. J was trimmed by 1 base and V by 0 bases; bases with no gene match: 5. The CDR3 contains 16 residues. The CDR3 region has the DNA TGTGCCAGCAGCCAAGACTGGGGACAGGTTTCCTACGAGCAGTACTTC. This encodes CASSQDWGQVSYEQYF. Full variable domain (rest looked up from reference TRBV14 and TRBJ2-7): EAGVTQFPSHSVIEKGQTVTLRCDPISGHDNLYWYRRVMGKEIKFLLHFVKESKQDESGMPNNRFLAERTGGTYSTLKVQPAELEDSGVYFCASSQDWGQVSYEQYFGPGTRLTVT.

The chain has TRBV15 and TRBJ2-2; the D call may be TRBD1 or TRBD2 (5 bases each). The CDR3 extends over 14 amino acids. Germline-derived CDR1 and CDR2 are LNHNV and YYDKDF (reference sequence). V shed 0 bases and J shed 5 bases, with 7 bases lying between them. CDR3: CATSREGETGELFF. The CDR3 DNA is TGTGCCACCAGCAGAGAAGGGGAGACCGGGGAGCTGTTTTTT.

The CDR3 reads CASSYLRYNEQFF. The CDR3 DNA follows: TGTGCCAGCAGTTACTTGCGGTACAATGAGCAGTTCTTC. The V call is TRBV6-5, the J call TRBJ2-1; D is undetermined. Trimming left V 1 base short and J 4 bases short, with 5 bases between. The CDR3 has 13 residues. Germline V gene sequence: CDR1 MNHEY, CDR2 SVGAGI.

This rearrangement joins TRBV12-3 or TRBV12-4 to TRBJ1-2, with D unclear. The CDR3 sequence is 13 residues long. Trimming took off 4 bases at V and 8 bases at J, with 14 bases between the two ends. The CDR3 DNA reads as TGTGCCAGCAGTTCTTGGGAGGTGTACGGCTACACCTTC. It codes for CASSSWEVYGYTF.

This clonotype was observed a handful of times. The rearrangement links TRBV10-3 to TRBJ2-3, with 11 bases matching TRBD1. The CDR3 contains 15 residues. The germline CDR1 and CDR2 sequences are ENHRY and SYGVKD. V shed 2 bases and J 10 bases; nucleotides not matched to a gene: 8. DNA for the CDR3: TGTGCCATCAGTGAGGATCGGGACAGGGGGTATGCGCAGTATTTT. Translation gives CAISEDRDRGYAQYF.

This chain uses TRBV3-1 with TRBJ2-5, with 8 bases that match TRBD1. The CDR3 sequence is 16 residues long. Looked up from germline, CDR1 is LGHDT and CDR2 is YNNKEL (reference sequence). V gave up 1 base and J gave up 2 bases; unmatched junction bases: 6. This CDR3 is CASSQGDRTGQETQYF. In DNA, the CDR3 is TGTGCCAGCAGCCAAGGCGATAGGACAGGGCAAGAGACCCAGTACTTC.

This chain uses TRBV12-3 or TRBV12-4 with TRBJ2-2; 7 nucleotides align to TRBD1. The CDR3 covers 15 residues. The J segment lost 2 bases and the V segment lost 7 bases, leaving 7 bases of the junction unmatched. For the CDR3, the DNA is TGTGCCAGCAATTCGGGACAGTTAAACACCGGGGAGCTGTTTTTT. This gives the protein CASNSGQLNTGELFF.

J is TRBJ2-5 and V is TRBV5-6, with D tentatively TRBD1 (5 bases). The ends were cut back, 1 base at V and 4 bases at J, with 11 bases in the middle. This CDR3 is 14 amino acids long. The germline V gene encodes CDR1 SGHDT and CDR2 YYEEEE. The DNA of the CDR3 is TGTGCCAGCAGCTTGAATGGGGCAGGAGAGACCCAGTACTTC. Translation: CASSLNGAGETQYF.

This chain uses TRBV10-3 with TRBJ2-4; 12 bases match TRBD2. J lost 0 bases, V lost 1 base, and 7 bases had no gene match. The CDR3 loop spans 19 amino acids. The germline V gene has CDR1 ENHRY and CDR2 SYGVKD. The CDR3 nucleotides read TGTGCCATCAGTGAGTTGAGACTAGCGGGAGAATTAGCCAAAAACATTCAGTACTTC. This translates into CAISELRLAGELAKNIQYF.

Many counts were recorded for this clonotype. V gene TRBV12-3 or TRBV12-4 combines with J gene TRBJ2-7, with D unresolved. V was clipped by 6 bases and J by 3 bases, with 9 bases between them. This CDR3 is built from 12 residues. The CDR3 sequence is CASSPTNYEQYF. The DNA of the CDR3 is TGTGCCAGCAGCCCAACGAACTACGAGCAGTACTTC.

This clonotype was seen ten or more times. The chain links TRBV3-1 to TRBJ1-1, with a possible D match to TRBD1 (6 bases). The V and J ends lost 2 bases and 1 base respectively, with 8 bases between them. Germline CDR1 reads LGHDT; CDR2 reads YNNKEL (reference sequence). The CDR3 covers 14 residues. The CDR3 DNA reads as TGTGCCAGCAGCCAATTACAGGGGAACACTGAAGCTTTCTTT. This translates into CASSQLQGNTEAFF.